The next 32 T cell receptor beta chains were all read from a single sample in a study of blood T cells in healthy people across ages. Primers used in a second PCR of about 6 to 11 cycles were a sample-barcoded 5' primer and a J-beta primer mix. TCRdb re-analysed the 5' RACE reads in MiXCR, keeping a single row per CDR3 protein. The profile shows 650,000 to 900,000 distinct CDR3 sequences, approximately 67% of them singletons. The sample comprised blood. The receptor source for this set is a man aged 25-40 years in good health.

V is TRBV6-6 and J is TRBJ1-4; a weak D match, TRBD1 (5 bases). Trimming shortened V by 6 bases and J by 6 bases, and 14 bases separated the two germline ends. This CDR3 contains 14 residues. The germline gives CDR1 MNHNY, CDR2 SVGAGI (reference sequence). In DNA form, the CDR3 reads TGTGCCAGCAGGACCACAGGAAATGATGAAAAACTGTTTTTT. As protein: CASRTTGNDEKLFF.

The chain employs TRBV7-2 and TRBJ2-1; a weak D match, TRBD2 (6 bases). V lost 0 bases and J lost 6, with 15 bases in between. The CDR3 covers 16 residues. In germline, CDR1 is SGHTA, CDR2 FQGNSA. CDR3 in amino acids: CASSLAGGSWGNEQFF. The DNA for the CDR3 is TGTGCCAGCAGCTTAGCGGGGGGTAGCTGGGGCAATGAGCAGTTCTTC.

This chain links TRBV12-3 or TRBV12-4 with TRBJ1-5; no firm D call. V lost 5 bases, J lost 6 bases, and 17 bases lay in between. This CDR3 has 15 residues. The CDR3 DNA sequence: TGTGCCAGCAGTCCACTTCAAGAGGTGGCTCAGCCCCAGCATTTT. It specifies CASSPLQEVAQPQHF.

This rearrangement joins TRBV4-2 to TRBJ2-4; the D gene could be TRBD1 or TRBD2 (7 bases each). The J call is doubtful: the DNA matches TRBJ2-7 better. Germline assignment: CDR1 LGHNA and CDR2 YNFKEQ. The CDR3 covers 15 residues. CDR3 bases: TGTGCCAGCAGCCAAGAGGGAGGGGGCGTCTACGAGCAGTACTTC. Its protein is CASSQEGGGVYEQYF.

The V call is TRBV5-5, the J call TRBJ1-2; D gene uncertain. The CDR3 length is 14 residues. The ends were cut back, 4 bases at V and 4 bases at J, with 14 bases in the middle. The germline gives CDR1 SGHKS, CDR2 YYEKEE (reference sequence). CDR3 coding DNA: TGTGCCAGCAGCCCGGCGGCAGCTAGCTATGGCTACACCTTC. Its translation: CASSPAAASYGYTF.

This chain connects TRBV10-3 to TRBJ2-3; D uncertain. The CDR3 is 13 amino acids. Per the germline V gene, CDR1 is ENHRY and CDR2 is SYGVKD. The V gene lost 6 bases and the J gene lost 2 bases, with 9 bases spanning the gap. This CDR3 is CAIRLLNTDTQYF. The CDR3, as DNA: TGTGCCATCAGGCTTTTGAACACAGATACGCAGTATTTT.

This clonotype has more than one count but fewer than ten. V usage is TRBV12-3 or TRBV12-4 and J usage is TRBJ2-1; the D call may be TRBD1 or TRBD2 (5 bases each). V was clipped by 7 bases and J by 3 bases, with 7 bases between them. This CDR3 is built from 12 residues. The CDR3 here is CASTGSYNEQFF. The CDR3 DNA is TGTGCCAGCACAGGGAGCTACAATGAGCAGTTCTTC.

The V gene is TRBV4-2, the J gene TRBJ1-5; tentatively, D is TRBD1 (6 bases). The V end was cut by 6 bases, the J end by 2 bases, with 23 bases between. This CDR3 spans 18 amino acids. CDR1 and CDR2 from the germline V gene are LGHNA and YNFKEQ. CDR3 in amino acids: CASSPTARGLSGNQPQHF. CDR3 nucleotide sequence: TGTGCCAGCAGTCCAACGGCCCGGGGGCTAAGCGGCAATCAGCCCCAGCATTTT.

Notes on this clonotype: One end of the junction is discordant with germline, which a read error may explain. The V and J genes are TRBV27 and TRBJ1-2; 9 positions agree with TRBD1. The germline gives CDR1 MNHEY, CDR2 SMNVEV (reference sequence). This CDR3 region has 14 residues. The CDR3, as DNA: TGTGTCAGCAGTGGGACAGGGAGATCCTATGGCTACACCTTC. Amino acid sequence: CVSSGTGRSYGYTF.

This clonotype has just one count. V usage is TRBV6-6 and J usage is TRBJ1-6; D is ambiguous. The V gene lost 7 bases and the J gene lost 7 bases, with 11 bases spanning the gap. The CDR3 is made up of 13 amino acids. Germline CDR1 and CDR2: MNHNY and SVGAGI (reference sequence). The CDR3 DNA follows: TGTGCCAGCAATACGTTCGGCAATTCACCCCTCCACTTT. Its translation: CASNTFGNSPLHF.

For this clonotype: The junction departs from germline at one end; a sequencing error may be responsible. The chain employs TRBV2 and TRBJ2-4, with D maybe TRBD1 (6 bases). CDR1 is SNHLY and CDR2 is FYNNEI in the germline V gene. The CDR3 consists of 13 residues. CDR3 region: CASSIQGIHEQCF. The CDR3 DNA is TGTGCCAGCAGTATTCAGGGGATTCACGAGCAGTGCTTC.

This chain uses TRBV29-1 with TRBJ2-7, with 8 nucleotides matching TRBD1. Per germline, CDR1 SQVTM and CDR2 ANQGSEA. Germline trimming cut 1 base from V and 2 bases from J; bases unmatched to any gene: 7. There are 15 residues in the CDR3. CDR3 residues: CSVEGRGQGPYEQYF. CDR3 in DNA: TGCAGCGTTGAAGGCAGAGGACAGGGCCCCTACGAGCAGTACTTC.

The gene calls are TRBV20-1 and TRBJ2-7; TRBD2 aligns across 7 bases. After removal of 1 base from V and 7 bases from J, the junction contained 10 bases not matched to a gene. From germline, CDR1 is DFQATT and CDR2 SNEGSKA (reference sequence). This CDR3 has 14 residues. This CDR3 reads CSARAASGYNEQYF. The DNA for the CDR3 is TGCAGTGCTAGAGCGGCTAGCGGTTACAATGAGCAGTACTTC.

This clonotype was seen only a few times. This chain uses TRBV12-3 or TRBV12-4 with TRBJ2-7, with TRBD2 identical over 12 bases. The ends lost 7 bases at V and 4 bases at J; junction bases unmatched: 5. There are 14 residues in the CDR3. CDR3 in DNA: TGTGCCAGCACTGCAGGACTAGCGGGGTACGAGCAGTACTTC. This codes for CASTAGLAGYEQYF.

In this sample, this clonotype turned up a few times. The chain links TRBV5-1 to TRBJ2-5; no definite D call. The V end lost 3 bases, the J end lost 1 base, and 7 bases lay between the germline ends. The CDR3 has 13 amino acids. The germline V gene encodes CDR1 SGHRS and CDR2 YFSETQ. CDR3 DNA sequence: TGCGCCAGCAGCTCAGGAATCCAAGAGACCCAGTACTTC. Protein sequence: CASSSGIQETQYF.

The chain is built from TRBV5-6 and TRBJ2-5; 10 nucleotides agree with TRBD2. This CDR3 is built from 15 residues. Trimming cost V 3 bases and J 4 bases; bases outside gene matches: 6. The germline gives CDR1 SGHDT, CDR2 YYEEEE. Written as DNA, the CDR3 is TGTGCCAGCAGCTCGAGCGGGGGGGCGTCAGAGACCCAGTACTTC. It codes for CASSSSGGASETQYF.

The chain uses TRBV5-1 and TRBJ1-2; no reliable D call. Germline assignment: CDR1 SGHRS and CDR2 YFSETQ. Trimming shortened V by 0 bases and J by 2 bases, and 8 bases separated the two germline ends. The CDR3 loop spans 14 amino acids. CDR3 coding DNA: TGCGCCAGCAGCTTGGCGTTCGAAAACTATGGCTACACCTTC. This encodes CASSLAFENYGYTF.

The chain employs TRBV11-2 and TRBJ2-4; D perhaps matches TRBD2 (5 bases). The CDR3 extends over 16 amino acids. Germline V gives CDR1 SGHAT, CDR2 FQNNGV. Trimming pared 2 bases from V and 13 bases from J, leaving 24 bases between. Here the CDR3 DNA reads TGTGCCAGCAGCTTATCGGGGAGCAGCCTAGGTCGTGAGCAGTACTTC. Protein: CASSLSGSSLGREQYF.

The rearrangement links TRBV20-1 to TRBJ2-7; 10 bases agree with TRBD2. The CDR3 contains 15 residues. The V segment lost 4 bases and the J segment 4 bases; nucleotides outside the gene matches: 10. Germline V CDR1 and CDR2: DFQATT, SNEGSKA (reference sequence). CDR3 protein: CSATPTSGVRYEQYF. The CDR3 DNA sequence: TGCAGTGCTACCCCCACTAGCGGGGTACGGTACGAGCAGTACTTC.

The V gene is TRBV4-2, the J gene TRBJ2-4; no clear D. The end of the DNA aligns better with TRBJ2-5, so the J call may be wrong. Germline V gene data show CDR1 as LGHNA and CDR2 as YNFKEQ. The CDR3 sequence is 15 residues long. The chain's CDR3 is CASSQDYLPRETQYF. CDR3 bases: TGTGCCAGCAGCCAAGATTATCTACCGAGGGAGACCCAGTACTTC.

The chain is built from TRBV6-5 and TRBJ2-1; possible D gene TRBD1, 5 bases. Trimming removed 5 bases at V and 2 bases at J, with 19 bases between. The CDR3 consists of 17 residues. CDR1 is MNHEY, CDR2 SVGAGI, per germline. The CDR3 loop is CASSNAVSGWTYNEQFF. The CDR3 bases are TGTGCCAGCAGTAACGCCGTATCAGGGTGGACCTACAATGAGCAGTTCTTC.

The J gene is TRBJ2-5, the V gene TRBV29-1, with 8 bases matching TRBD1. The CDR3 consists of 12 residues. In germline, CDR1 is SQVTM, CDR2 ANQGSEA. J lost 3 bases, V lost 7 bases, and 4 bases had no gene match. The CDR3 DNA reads TGCAGCGCCCAGGGGGCGGAAGAGACCCAGTACTTC. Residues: CSAQGAEETQYF. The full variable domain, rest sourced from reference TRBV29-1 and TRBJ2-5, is SAVISQKPSRDICQRGTSLTIQCQVDSQVTMMFWYRQQPGQSLTLIATANQGSEATYESGFVIDKFPISRPNLTFSTLTVSNMSPEDSSIYLCSAQGAEETQYFGPGTRLLVL.

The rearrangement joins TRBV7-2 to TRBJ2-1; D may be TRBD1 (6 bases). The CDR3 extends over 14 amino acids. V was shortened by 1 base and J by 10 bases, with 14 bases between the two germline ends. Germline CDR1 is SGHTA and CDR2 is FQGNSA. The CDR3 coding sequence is TGTGCCAGCAGCTTAGTAGGTAGGACAGACGAGCAGTTCTTC. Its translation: CASSLVGRTDEQFF.

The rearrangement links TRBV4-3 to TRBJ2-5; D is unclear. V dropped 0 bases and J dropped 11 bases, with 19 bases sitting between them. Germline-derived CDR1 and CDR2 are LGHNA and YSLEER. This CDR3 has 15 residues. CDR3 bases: TGCGCCAGCAGCCAAGAAGATGGGGATCACAATGAGCAGTACTTC. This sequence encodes CASSQEDGDHNEQYF.

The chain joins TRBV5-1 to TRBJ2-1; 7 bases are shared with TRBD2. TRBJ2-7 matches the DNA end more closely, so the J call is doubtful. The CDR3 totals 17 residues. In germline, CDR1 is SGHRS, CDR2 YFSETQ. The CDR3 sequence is CASSSSLAAGSYNEQYF. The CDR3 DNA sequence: TGCGCCAGCAGTAGTAGTCTAGCGGCGGGCTCCTACAATGAGCAGTACTTC.

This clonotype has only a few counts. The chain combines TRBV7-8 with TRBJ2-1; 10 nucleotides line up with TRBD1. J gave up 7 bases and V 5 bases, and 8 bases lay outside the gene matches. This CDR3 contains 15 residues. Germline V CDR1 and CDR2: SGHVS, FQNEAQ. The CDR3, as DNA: TGTGCCAGCAGCACGGGACAGGGGAGGAGGAATGAGCAGTTCTTC. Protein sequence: CASSTGQGRRNEQFF. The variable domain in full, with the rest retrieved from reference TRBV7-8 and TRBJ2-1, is GAGVSQSPRYKVAKRGQDVALRCDPISGHVSLFWYQQALGQGPEFLTYFQNEAQLDKSGLPSDRFFAERPEGSVSTLKIQRTQQEDSAVYLCASSTGQGRRNEQFFGPGTRLTVL.

CDR3 protein: CASSLAPGKGWGPNEKLFF. CDR3 sequence (DNA): TGTGCCAGCAGCTTAGCGCCAGGAAAAGGTTGGGGGCCTAATGAAAAACTGTTTTTT. V and J are TRBV7-8 and TRBJ1-4; a possible D gene is TRBD1 (6 bases). From germline, CDR1 is SGHVS and CDR2 FQNEAQ. This CDR3 has 19 residues. Trimming removed 0 bases from V and 3 bases from J, with 20 bases in between.

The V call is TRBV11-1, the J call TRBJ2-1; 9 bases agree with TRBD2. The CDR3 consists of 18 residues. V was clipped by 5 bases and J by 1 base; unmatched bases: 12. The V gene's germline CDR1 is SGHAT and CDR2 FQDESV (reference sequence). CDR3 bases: TGTGCCAGCAGCGCGCAAGCGGGGGGCGGTGGGTCCTACAATGAGCAGTTCTTC. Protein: CASSAQAGGGGSYNEQFF.

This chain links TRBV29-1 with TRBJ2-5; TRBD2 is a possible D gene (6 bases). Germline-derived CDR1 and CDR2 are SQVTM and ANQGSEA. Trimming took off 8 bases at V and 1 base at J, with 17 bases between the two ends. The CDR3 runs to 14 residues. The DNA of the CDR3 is TGCAGCATACCGGGCAACGGGGGCCAAGAGACCCAGTACTTC. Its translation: CSIPGNGGQETQYF.

The DNA for the CDR3 is TGCGCCAGCAGCCAAGATCAGGGGGCGGATGAAAAACTGTTTTTT. Protein product: CASSQDQGADEKLFF. This sequence joins TRBV4-3 and TRBJ1-4; 8 bases map to TRBD1. Germline loops: CDR1 LGHNA, CDR2 YSLEER. With V trimmed by 0 bases and J by 6 bases, 3 bases remained unmatched. The CDR3 extends over 15 amino acids.

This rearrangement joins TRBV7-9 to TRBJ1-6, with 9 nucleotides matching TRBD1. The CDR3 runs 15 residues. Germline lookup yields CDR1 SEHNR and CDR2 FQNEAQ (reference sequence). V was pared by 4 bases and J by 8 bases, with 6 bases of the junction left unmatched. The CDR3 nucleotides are TGTGCCAGCAGCTCCAGGACAGGGGCCGATTCACCCCTCCACTTT. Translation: CASSSRTGADSPLHF.

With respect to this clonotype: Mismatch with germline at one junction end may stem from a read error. The CDR3 DNA reads TGTGCCAGCAGTGCCCGATCCGTACCGTACACAGACACGCAGTATTTT. It is translated as CASSARSVPYTDTQYF. V gene TRBV2 combines with J gene TRBJ2-3; the D is unclear. The CDR3 totals 16 residues. Germline assignment: CDR1 SNHLY and CDR2 FYNNEI.